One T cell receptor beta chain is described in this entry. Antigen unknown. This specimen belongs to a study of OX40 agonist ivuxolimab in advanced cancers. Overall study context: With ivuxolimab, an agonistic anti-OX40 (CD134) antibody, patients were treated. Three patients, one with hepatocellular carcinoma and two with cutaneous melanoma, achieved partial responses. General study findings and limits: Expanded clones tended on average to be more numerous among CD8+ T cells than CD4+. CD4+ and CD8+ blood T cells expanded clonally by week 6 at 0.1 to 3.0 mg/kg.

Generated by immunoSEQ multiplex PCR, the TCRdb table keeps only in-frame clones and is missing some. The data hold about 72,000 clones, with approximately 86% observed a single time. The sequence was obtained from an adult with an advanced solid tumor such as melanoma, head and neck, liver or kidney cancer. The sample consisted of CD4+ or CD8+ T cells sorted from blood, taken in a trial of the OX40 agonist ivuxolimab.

CDR3 sequence (DNA): TGTGCCAGCAGTTATAGTGGGCACCCCTACGAGCAGTACTTC. Translating it yields CASSYSGHPYEQYF. The chain links TRBV6-5 to TRBJ2-7; D is ambiguous. CDR1 MNHEY and CDR2 SVGAGI come from the germline V gene. The CDR3 runs to 14 residues. Deletions cut 3 bases from V and 2 bases from J, with 11 bases between.